Sequencing of this T cell receptor (beta chain) was carried out in a study of blood T cell repertoires in COVID-19. Study as a whole: Samples of COVID-19 (acute and convalescent) were obtained from the United States, Italy and Spain. Sample material is recorded as cDNA or gDNA derived from T cells, B-cell-depleted T cells, or PBMCs.

As handled by the study authors: Amplification with reference gene primers provided the estimates of nucleated cell counts. This table comes from immunoSEQ multiplex PCR, and its TCRdb copy is limited to in-frame clones, with some not included. From that table come the V and J calls and clone size; the DNA was used to work out D and trimming. In the table there are about 480,000 clones, 70% to 90% of which are singletons. The V gene end was trimmed by 5 bases and the J gene end by 0 bases; junction bases not matched to a gene: 4. The germline V gene encodes CDR1 SNHLY and CDR2 FYNNEI. The length of the CDR3 is 15 residues. The Seattle site enrolled patients during active infection and followed them longitudinally. This clone has more than one count but fewer than ten.

This sequence was found in a woman aged 45 to 65 with COVID-19, enrolled during active disease. V usage is TRBV2 and J usage is TRBJ1-3, with 7 positions matching TRBD1. The sample comprised peripheral blood. CDR3 residues: CASSSRGISGNTIYF. The DNA for the CDR3 is TGTGCCAGCAGTTCCAGGGGGATCTCTGGAAACACCATATATTTT. The full variable domain, rest sourced from reference TRBV2 and TRBJ1-3, is EPEVTQTPSHQVTQMGQEVILRCVPISNHLYFYWYRQILGQKVEFLVSFYNNEISEKSEIFDDQFSVERPDGSNFTLKIRSTKLEDSAMYFCASSSRGISGNTIYFGEGSWLTVV.